A selection of T cell receptor beta chains follows, all from one sample in a study of blood T cell repertoires in COVID-19. Sequenced by immunoSEQ multiplex PCR; TCRdb stores in-frame clones only, minus some. Of about 370,000 clones listed, 90% to 95% were seen once; the top ten hold around 0.86%. The sequenced material came from PBMCs or T cells enriched from blood (not recorded which). All receptors derive from a woman between 40 and 50 years old who had been exposed to COVID-19. Both conserved end residues are part of each CDR3. A D gene is named only where the DNA matches it firmly. Part of the rows lack a size; the others show once, few, many or a class for expanded clones.

DNA: TGTGCCTGGAGTGCCAGCTCTGGAAACACCATATATTTT
CDR3: CAWSASSGNTIYF
D: .
V: TRBV30
size: .
J: TRBJ1-3

DNA: TGTGCCAGCAGTTTTTGGACAGATGAAAAACTGTTTTTT
CDR3: CASSFWTDEKLFF
D: .
V: TRBV12-3/TRBV12-4
size: few
J: TRBJ1-4

DNA: TGTGCCAGCAGATCCCCCGGACAGAAGAACACTGAAGCTTTCTTT
CDR3: CASRSPGQKNTEAFF
D: .
V: TRBV27
size: .
J: TRBJ1-1

DNA: TGTGCCAGCAGCATCAGCCCTAGCGCGGTCGACAATGAGCAGTTCTTC
CDR3: CASSISPSAVDNEQFF
D: .
V: TRBV21-1
size: .
J: TRBJ2-1

DNA: TGTGCCAGCACTCTTAGCGGCTCTAGCACAGATACGCAGTATTTT
CDR3: CASTLSGSSTDTQYF
D: .
V: TRBV7-2
size: .
J: TRBJ2-3

DNA: TGTGCCTGGAGTGGAGGGCGGGGTGATGGCTACACCTTC
CDR3: CAWSGGRGDGYTF
D: .
V: TRBV30
size: .
J: TRBJ1-2

DNA: TGTGCTAGTGGTCCTCAGGGTGTGAGAACTGAAGCTTTCTTT
CDR3: CASGPQGVRTEAFF
D: .
V: TRBV12-5
size: .
J: TRBJ1-1

DNA: TGCGCCAGCAGCGATCGACCAGGCGAGCAGTACTTC
CDR3: CASSDRPGEQYF
D: .
V: TRBV10-2
size: .
J: TRBJ2-7

DNA: TGTGCCAGCTCACCTAAGCCTCGGACAGGGAAGCAGCCCCAGCATTTT
CDR3: CASSPKPRTGKQPQHF
D: TRBD1
V: TRBV18
size: .
J: TRBJ1-5

DNA: TGTGCCTGGAGTCATTTACAGGGGAACACCTTC
CDR3: CAWSHLQGNTF
D: TRBD1
V: TRBV30
size: .
J: TRBJ1-2

DNA: TGTGCCTGGGTAAGGAAGGACAGCTCTGGAAACACCATATATTTT
CDR3: CAWVRKDSSGNTIYF
D: .
V: TRBV30
size: .
J: TRBJ1-3

DNA: TGCGCCAGCAGCTTCACCGCCGGGACAGCTAATTCACCCCTCCACTTT
CDR3: CASSFTAGTANSPLHF
D: TRBD1
V: TRBV5-1
size: .
J: TRBJ1-6

DNA: TGTGCCAGCAGTCCACAGAGATATGGCTACACCTTC
CDR3: CASSPQRYGYTF
D: .
V: TRBV6-2/TRBV6-3
size: .
J: TRBJ1-2

DNA: TGCGCCAGCAGCTCGACAGTCTACCCGACCCACGAGCAGTACTTC
CDR3: CASSSTVYPTHEQYF
D: .
V: TRBV5-1
size: .
J: TRBJ2-7

DNA: TGTGCCACCAGCAAGGGGCCCGGCGACTGGGAAGCTTTCTTT
CDR3: CATSKGPGDWEAFF
D: .
V: TRBV15
size: .
J: TRBJ1-1

DNA: TGTGCCAGCAGCCAAGGTACAGGGTTCCACGAGCAGTACTTC
CDR3: CASSQGTGFHEQYF
D: .
V: TRBV3-1/TRBV3-2
size: few
J: TRBJ2-7

DNA: TGTGCCAGCAGTGGACAGGGGAGAGAGACTGAAGCTTTCTTT
CDR3: CASSGQGRETEAFF
D: TRBD1
V: TRBV25-1
size: .
J: TRBJ1-1

DNA: TGTGCCAGCAGTCCGCAATGGCGGGGGACTGAAGCTTTCTTT
CDR3: CASSPQWRGTEAFF
D: .
V: TRBV27
size: .
J: TRBJ1-1

DNA: TGTGCCACCAGTCGGACAGGGATCTACGAGCAGTACTTC
CDR3: CATSRTGIYEQYF
D: TRBD1
V: TRBV15
size: .
J: TRBJ2-7

DNA: TGTGCCAGCAGTGAAATAAGGGCTAGCGGGGGGCGACCCAACAATGAGCAGTTCTTC
CDR3: CASSEIRASGGRPNNEQFF
D: TRBD2
V: TRBV2
size: .
J: TRBJ2-1

DNA: TGCAGCGGGATTACAACAGGGGCCGGGGAGCTGTTTTTT
CDR3: CSGITTGAGELFF
D: TRBD1
V: TRBV29-1
size: many
J: TRBJ2-2

DNA: TGTGCCAGTAAACGGACAGGGGCCGCCTCGGGGTATGGCTACACCTTC
CDR3: CASKRTGAASGYGYTF
D: TRBD1
V: TRBV19
size: .
J: TRBJ1-2

DNA: TGTGCCAGTAGCTTGGGACAGGGGTATGGCTACACCTTC
CDR3: CASSLGQGYGYTF
D: TRBD1
V: TRBV19
size: .
J: TRBJ1-2

DNA: TGTGCCAGCAGCTCAACCCCCGGACAGACTGAAGCTTTCTTT
CDR3: CASSSTPGQTEAFF
D: .
V: TRBV7-2
size: .
J: TRBJ1-1

DNA: TGTGCTAGTGGTTTGACAGGGAAATCCTTAGGATCAACTAATGAAAAACTGTTTTTT
CDR3: CASGLTGKSLGSTNEKLFF
D: .
V: TRBV12-5
size: once
J: TRBJ1-4

DNA: TGTGCCAGCAGCTCCCGGGACAGGGGAAAGTCGTGGACCGGGGAGCTGTTTTTT
CDR3: CASSSRDRGKSWTGELFF
D: TRBD1
V: TRBV11-2
size: .
J: TRBJ2-2

DNA: TGTGCCAGCAGCCCGACTGATTACGAGCAGTACTTC
CDR3: CASSPTDYEQYF
D: .
V: TRBV6-2/TRBV6-3
size: .
J: TRBJ2-7

DNA: TGTGCCAGCAGCTTCACAGGGCTAGGGGAAAAACTGTTTTTT
CDR3: CASSFTGLGEKLFF
D: .
V: TRBV7-2
size: .
J: TRBJ1-4

DNA: TGCGCCAGCGGGACTAGTGCAATAGATGAGCAGTTCTTC
CDR3: CASGTSAIDEQFF
D: TRBD2
V: TRBV5-1
size: .
J: TRBJ2-1

DNA: TGTGCCAGCAGCTTGCCATTAGCTGGCGGTAAGTATAGCAATCAGCCCCAGCATTTT
CDR3: CASSLPLAGGKYSNQPQHF
D: .
V: TRBV5-4
size: once
J: TRBJ1-5

DNA: TGTGCCAGTAGTATAAGACAGGGGGGGAACAATGAGCAGTTCTTC
CDR3: CASSIRQGGNNEQFF
D: TRBD1
V: TRBV19
size: .
J: TRBJ2-1

DNA: TGTGCCAGCAGCCCACGGACAGGGGAGTATGCTTTCTTT
CDR3: CASSPRTGEYAFF
D: TRBD1
V: TRBV25-1
size: .
J: TRBJ1-1

DNA: TGTGCCAGCTCACCTCAGTCTCTAGGAAACTCTGGAAACACCATATATTTT
CDR3: CASSPQSLGNSGNTIYF
D: .
V: TRBV18
size: .
J: TRBJ1-3

DNA: TGTGCCAGCAACGGGGTCTCTGGGACTGAAGCTTTCTTT
CDR3: CASNGVSGTEAFF
D: .
V: TRBV2
size: once
J: TRBJ1-1

DNA: TGTGCCAGCAGCTTCGGACAGGGCTATGGCTACACCTTC
CDR3: CASSFGQGYGYTF
D: TRBD1
V: TRBV6-2/TRBV6-3
size: .
J: TRBJ1-2

DNA: TGCGCCAGCAGCTTACAGGGGGCGGGCGCTTTCTTT
CDR3: CASSLQGAGAFF
D: TRBD1
V: TRBV4-1
size: .
J: TRBJ1-1

DNA: TGCAGCGTTGAAGTGGGCCACGAGCAGTACTTC
CDR3: CSVEVGHEQYF
D: .
V: TRBV29-1
size: once
J: TRBJ2-7

DNA: TGTGCCACCAGCAGAGATCGGGTCCCGAGGAGGGCTCTTCAGGGCTATGGCTACACCTTC
CDR3: CATSRDRVPRRALQGYGYTF
D: .
V: TRBV15
size: .
J: TRBJ1-2

DNA: TGTGCCAGCAGTGAAGTAGGCGAGGGCGATGGCTACACCTTC
CDR3: CASSEVGEGDGYTF
D: .
V: TRBV25-1
size: .
J: TRBJ1-2

DNA: TGTGCCATGCGGACAGGGGGCGACACCGGGGAGCTGTTTTTT
CDR3: CAMRTGGDTGELFF
D: TRBD1
V: TRBV6-5
size: .
J: TRBJ2-2

DNA: TGTGCCACCAGTGATTTGGCGGGAGGGAACACCGGGGAGCTGTTTTTT
CDR3: CATSDLAGGNTGELFF
D: TRBD2
V: TRBV24-1
size: .
J: TRBJ2-2

DNA: TGTGCCAGTATGAGGGAGAACACTGAAGCTTTCTTT
CDR3: CASMRENTEAFF
D: .
V: TRBV19
size: once
J: TRBJ1-1

DNA: TGTGCCAGTAGTATAAGTATCCGACAGGCCGAAAATGAAAAACTGTTTTTT
CDR3: CASSISIRQAENEKLFF
D: .
V: TRBV19
size: .
J: TRBJ1-4